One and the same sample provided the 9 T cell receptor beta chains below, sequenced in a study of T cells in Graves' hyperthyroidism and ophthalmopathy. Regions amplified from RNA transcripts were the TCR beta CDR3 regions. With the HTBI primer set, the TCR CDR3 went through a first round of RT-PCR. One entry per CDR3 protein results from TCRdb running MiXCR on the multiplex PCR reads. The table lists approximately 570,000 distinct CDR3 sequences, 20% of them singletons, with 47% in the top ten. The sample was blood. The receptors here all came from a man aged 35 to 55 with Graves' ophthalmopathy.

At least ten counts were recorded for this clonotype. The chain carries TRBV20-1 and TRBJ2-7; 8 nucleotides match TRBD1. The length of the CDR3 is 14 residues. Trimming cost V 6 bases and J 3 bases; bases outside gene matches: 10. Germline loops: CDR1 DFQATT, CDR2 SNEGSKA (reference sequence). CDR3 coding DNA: TGCAGTGCCGTAAGCCGGACAGGGATCTACGAGCAGTACTTC. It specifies CSAVSRTGIYEQYF.

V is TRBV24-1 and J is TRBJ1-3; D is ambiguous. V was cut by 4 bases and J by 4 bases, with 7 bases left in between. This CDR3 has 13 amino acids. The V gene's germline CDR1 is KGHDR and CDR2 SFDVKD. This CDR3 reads CATSDRTGNTIYF. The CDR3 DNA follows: TGTGCCACCAGTGACAGAACAGGAAACACCATATATTTT.

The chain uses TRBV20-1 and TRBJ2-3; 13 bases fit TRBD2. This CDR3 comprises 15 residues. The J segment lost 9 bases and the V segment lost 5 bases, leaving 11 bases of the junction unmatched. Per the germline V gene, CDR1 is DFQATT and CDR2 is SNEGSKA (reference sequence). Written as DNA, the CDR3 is TGCAGTGCTGGCCGGGGACTAGCGGGATCAGGAACGCAGTATTTT. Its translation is CSAGRGLAGSGTQYF.

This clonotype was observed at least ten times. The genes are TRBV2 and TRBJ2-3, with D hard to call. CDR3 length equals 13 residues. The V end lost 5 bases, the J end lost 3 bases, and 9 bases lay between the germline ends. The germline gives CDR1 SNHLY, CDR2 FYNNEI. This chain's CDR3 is CASSTHETDTQYF. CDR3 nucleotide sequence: TGTGCCAGCAGTACACACGAAACAGATACGCAGTATTTT.

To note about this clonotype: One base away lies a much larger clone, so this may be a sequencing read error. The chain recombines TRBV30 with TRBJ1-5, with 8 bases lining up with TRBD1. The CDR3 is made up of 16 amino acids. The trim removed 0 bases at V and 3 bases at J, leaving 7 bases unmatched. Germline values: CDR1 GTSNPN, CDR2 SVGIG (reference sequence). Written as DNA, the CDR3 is TGTGCCTGGAGTGTACAGGGGGAGGTTTACAATCAGCCCCAGCATTTT. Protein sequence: CAWSVQGEVYNQPQHF.

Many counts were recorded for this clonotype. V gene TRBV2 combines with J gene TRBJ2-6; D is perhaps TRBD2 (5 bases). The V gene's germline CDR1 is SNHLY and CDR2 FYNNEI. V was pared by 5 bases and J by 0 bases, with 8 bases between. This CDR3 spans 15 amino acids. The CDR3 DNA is TGTGCCAGCAGTTCGGGGAGCTCTGGGGCCAACGTCCTGACTTTC. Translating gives CASSSGSSGANVLTF.

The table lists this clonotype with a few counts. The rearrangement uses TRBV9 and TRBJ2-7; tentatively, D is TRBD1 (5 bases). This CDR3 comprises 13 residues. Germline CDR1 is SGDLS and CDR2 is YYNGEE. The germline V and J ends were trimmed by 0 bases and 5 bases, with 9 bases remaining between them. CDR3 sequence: CASSVGPGNEQYF. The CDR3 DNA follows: TGTGCCAGCAGCGTAGGTCCAGGGAACGAGCAGTACTTC.

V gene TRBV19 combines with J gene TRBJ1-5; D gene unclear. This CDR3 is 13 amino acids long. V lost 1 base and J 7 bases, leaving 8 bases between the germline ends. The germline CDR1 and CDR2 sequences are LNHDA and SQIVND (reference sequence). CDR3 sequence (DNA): TGTGCCAGTAGTATAGGAGGAAAACAGCCCCAGCATTTT. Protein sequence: CASSIGGKQPQHF.

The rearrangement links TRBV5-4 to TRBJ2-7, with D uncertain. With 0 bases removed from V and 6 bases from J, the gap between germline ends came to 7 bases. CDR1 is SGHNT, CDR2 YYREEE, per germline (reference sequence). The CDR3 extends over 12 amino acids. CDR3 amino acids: CASSLAGTEQYF. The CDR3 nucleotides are TGTGCCAGCAGCTTGGCCGGCACCGAGCAGTACTTC. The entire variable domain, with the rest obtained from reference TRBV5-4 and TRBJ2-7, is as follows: ETGVTQSPTHLIKTRGQQVTLRCSSQSGHNTVSWYQQALGQGPQFIFQYYREEENGRGNFPPRFSGLQFPNYSSELNVNALELDDSALYLCASSLAGTEQYFGPGTRLTVT.